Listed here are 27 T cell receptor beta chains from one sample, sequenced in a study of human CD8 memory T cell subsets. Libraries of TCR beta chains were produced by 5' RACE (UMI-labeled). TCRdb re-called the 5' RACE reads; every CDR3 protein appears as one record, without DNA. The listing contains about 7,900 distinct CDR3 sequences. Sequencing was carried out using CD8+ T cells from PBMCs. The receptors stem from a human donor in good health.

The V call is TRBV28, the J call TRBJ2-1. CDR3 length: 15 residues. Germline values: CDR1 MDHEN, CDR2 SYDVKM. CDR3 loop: CASSFQVSPYNEQFF. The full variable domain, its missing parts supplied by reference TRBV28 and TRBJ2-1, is DVKVTQSSRYLVKRTGEKVFLECVQDMDHENMFWYRQDPGLGLRLIYFSYDVKMKEKGDIPEGYSVSREKKERFSLILESASTNQTSMYLCASSFQVSPYNEQFFGPGTRLTVL.

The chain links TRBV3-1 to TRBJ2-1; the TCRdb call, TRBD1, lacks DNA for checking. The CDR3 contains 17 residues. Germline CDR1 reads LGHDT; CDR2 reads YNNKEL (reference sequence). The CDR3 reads CASSPTSVGASYNEQFF.

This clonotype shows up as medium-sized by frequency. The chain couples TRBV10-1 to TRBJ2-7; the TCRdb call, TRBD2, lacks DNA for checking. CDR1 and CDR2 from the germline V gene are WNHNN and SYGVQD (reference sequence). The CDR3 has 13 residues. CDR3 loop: CASRGLAGNEQYF.

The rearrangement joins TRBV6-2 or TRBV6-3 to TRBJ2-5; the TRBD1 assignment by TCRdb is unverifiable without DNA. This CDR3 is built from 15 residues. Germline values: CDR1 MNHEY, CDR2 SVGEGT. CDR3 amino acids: CASSYGVAGEETQYF.

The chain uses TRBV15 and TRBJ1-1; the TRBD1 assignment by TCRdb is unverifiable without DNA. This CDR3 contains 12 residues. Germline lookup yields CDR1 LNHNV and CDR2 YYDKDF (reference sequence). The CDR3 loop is CATSTGVTEAFF.

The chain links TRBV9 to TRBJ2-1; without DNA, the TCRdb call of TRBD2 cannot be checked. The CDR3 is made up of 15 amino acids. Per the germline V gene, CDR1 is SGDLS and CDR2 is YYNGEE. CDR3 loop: CASSVAGGPVDEQFF.

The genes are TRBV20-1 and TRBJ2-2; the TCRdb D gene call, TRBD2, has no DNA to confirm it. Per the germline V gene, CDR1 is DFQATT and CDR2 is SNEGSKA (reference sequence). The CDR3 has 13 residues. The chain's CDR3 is CSARGTGPGELFF.

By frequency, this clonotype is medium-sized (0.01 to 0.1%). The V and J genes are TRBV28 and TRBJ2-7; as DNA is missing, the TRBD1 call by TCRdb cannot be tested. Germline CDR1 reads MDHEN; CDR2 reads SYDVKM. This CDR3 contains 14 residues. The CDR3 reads CASRRTGGGYEQYF.

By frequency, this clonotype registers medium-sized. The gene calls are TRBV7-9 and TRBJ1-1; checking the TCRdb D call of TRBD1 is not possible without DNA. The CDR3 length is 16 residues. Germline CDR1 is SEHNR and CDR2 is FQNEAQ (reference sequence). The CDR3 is CASSPEAWGENTEAFF.

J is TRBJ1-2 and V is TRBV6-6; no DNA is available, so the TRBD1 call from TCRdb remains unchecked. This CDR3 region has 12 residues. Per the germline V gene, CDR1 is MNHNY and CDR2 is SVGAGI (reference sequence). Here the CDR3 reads CASSSNRGGYTF.

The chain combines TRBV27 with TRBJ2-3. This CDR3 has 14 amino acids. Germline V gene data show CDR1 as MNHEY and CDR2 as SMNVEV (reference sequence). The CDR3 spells CASSSGFISDTQYF.

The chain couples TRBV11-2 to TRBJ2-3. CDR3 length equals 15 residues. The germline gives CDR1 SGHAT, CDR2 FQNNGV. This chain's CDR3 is CASTAKSRTTDTQYF.

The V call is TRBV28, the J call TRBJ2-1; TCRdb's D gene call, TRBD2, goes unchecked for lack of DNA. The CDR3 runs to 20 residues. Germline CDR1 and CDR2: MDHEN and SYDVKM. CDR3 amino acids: CASTAPGLRTSGTSYNEQFF.

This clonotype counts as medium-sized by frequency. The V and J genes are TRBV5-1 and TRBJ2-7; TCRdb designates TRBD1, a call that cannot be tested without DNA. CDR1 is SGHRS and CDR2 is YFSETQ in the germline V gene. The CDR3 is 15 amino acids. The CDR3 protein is CASSPSPGSSYEQYF.

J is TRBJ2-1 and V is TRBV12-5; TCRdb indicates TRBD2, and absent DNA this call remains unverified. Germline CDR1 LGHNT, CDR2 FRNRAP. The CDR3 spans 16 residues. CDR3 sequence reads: CASGLESRQVPNEQFF.

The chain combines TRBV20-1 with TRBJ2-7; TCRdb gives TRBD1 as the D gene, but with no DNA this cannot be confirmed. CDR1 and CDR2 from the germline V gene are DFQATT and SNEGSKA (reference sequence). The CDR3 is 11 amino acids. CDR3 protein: CSAPGPYEQYF.

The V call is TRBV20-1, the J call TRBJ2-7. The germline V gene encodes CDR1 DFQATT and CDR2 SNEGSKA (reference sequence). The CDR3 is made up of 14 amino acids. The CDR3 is CSASEEDGVIEQYF.

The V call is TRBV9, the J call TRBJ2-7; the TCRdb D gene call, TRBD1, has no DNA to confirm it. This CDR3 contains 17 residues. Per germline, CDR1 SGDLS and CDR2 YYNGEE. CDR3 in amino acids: CASSVSPGTGATYEQYF.

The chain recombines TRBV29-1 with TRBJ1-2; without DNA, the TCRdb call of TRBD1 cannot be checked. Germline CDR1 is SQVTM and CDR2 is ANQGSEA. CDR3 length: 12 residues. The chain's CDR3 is CSVIRGSYGYTF.

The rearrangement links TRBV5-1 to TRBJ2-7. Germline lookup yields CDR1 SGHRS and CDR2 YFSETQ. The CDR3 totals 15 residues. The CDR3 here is CASSLGSQVNFEQYF.

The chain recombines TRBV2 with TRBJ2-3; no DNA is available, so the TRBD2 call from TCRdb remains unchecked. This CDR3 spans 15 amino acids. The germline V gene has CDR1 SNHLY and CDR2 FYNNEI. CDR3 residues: CASSVSAGNTDTQYF.

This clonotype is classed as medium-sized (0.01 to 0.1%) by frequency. The chain's CDR3 is CATSSNRAQSRELFF. The rearrangement links TRBV15 to TRBJ2-2; TCRdb's D gene call, TRBD2, goes unchecked for lack of DNA. Germline CDR1 reads LNHNV; CDR2 reads YYDKDF (reference sequence). The CDR3 totals 15 residues.

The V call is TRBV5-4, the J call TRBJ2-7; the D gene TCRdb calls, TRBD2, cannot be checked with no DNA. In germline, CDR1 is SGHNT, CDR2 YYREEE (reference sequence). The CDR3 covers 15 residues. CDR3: CASSATTSGGYEQYF.

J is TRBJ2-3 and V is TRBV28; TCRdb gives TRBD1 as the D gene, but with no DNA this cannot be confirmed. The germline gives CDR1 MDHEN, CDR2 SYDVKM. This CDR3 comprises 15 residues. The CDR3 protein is CASSLSGFPRDTQYF.

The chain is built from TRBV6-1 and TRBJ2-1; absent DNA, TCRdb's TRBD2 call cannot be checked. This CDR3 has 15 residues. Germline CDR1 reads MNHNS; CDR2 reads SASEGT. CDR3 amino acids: CASSDPSGRTDEQFF.

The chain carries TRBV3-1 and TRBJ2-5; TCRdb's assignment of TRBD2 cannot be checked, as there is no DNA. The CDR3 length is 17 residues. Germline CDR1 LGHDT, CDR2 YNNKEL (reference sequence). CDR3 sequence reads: CASSSTLGTQSPKTQYF.

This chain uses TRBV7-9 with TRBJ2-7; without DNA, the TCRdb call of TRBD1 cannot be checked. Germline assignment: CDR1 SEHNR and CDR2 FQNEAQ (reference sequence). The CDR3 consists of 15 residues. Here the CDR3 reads CASSNSGGDSYEQYF.